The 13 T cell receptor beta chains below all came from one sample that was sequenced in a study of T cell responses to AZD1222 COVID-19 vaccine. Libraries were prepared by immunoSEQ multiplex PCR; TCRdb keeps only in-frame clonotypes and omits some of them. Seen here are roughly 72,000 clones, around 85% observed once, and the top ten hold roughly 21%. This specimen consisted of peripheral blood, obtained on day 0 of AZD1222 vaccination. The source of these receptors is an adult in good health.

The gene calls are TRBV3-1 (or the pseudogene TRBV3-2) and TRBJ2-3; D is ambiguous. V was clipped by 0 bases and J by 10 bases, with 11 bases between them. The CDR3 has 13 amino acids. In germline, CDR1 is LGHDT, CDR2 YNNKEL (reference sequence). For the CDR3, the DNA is TGTGCCAGCAGCCAAGACAGGAGAGAGGCGCAGTATTTT. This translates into CASSQDRREAQYF.

CDR3 in amino acids: CASSLMTGGEAFF. CDR3 sequence (DNA): TGTGCCAGCTCACTAATGACAGGGGGAGAAGCTTTCTTT. The genes are TRBV18 and TRBJ1-1; TRBD1 matches 9 bases. CDR3 length equals 13 residues. Germline trimming cut 4 bases from V and 8 bases from J; bases unmatched to any gene: 5. Germline lookup yields CDR1 KGHSH and CDR2 LQKENI.

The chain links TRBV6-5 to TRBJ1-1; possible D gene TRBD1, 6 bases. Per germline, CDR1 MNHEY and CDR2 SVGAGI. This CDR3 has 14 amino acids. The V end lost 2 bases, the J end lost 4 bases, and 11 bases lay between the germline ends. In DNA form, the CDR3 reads TGTGCCAGCAGTTACGCAGGGGTAGGCACTGAAGCTTTCTTT. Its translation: CASSYAGVGTEAFF.

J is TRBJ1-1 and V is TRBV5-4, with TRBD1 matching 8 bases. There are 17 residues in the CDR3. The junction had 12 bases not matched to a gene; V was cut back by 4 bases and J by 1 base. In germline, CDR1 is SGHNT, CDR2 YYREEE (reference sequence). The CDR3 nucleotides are TGTGCCAGCAGCACTCCCAATGACAGGGGCGGGAACACTGAAGCTTTCTTT. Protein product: CASSTPNDRGGNTEAFF.

CDR3 sequence: CASTQGAGGYNEQFF. Written as DNA, the CDR3 is TGTGCCAGCACCCAAGGGGCGGGAGGATACAATGAGCAGTTCTTC. The rearrangement joins TRBV7-9 to TRBJ2-1, with 8 positions matching TRBD2. Germline V gene lookup returns CDR1 SEHNR and CDR2 FQNEAQ (reference sequence). J lost 4 bases, V lost 7 bases, and 9 bases had no gene match. CDR3 length: 15 amino acids.

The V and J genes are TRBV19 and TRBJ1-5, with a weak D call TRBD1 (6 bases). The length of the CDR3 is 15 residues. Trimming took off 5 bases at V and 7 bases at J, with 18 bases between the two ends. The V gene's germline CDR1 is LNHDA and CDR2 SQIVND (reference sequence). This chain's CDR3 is CASSPFGGGTQPQHF. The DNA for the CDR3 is TGTGCCAGTAGTCCCTTTGGGGGGGGCACGCAGCCCCAGCATTTT.

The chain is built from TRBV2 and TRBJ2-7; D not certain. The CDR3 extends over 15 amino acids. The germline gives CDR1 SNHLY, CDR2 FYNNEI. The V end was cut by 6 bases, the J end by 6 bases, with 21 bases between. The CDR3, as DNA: TGTGCCAGCAGGGAAAACTCGCCGCGCAGGTTCGAGCAGTACTTC. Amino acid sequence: CASRENSPRRFEQYF.

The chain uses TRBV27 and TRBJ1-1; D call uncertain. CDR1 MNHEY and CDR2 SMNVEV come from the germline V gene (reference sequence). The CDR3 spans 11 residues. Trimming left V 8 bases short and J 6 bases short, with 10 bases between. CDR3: CASRTWAEAFF. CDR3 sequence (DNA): TGTGCCAGCCGAACCTGGGCTGAAGCTTTCTTT.

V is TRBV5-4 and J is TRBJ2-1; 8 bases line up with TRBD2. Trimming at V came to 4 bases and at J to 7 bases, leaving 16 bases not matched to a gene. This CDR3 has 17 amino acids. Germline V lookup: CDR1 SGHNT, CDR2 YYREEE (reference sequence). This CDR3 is CASSHDDDTGTRNEQFF. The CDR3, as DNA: TGTGCCAGCAGCCACGATGACGATACCGGGACTAGAAATGAGCAGTTCTTC.

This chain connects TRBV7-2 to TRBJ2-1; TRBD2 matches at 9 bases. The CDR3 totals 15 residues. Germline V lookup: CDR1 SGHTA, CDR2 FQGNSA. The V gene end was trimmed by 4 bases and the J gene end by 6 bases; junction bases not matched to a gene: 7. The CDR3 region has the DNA TGTGCCAGCAGCTCCCAAGCGGGGGGAGGCAATGAGCAGTTCTTC. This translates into CASSSQAGGGNEQFF.

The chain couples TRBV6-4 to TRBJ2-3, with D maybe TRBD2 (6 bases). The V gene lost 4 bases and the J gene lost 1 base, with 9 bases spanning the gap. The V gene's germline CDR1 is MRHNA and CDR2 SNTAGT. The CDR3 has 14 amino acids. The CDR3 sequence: CASSGASGTDTQYF. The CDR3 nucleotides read TGTGCCAGCAGTGGGGCTAGCGGCACAGATACGCAGTATTTT.

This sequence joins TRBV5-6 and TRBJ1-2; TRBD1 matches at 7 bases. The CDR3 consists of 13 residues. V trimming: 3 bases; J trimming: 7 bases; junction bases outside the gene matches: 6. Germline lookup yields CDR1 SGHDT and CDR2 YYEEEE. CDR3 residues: CASSYGTAIGYTF. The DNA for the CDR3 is TGTGCCAGCAGCTATGGGACAGCTATTGGCTACACCTTC.

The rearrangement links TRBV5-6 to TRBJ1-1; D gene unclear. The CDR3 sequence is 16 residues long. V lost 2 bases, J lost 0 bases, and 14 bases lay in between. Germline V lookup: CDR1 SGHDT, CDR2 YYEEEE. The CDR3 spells CASSFTGGLVNTEAFF. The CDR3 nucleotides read TGTGCCAGCAGCTTTACGGGAGGGTTGGTGAACACTGAAGCTTTCTTT.